Below are 29 T cell receptor beta chains sequenced from a single sample in a study of blood T cell repertoires in COVID-19. Profiling relied on immunoSEQ multiplex PCR, and the TCRdb table lists in-frame clones only, not all of them. In the table there are fewer than 350,000 clones, about 89% of which are singletons. The sequencing input was peripheral blood. Receptors originate from a man between 35 and 55 years old with acute or convalescent COVID-19.

The chain links TRBV25-1 to TRBJ1-2; perhaps TRBD1 as D (6 bases). Trimming removed 3 bases from V and 4 bases from J, with 9 bases in between. This CDR3 spans 13 amino acids. Germline V CDR1 and CDR2: MGHDK, SYGVNS. In DNA form, the CDR3 reads TGTGCCAGCAGTGATAGGGGGACCTATGGCTACACCTTC. It is translated as CASSDRGTYGYTF.

CDR3 coding DNA: TGTGCCAGCAGACCACCTTCCTTCCGGGACAGGCAGTACTATGGCTACACCTTC. Translation: CASRPPSFRDRQYYGYTF. The rearrangement uses TRBV9 and TRBJ1-2; TRBD1 matches at 8 bases. Trimming removed 5 bases from V and 3 bases from J; junction bases left unmatched: 18. The CDR3 loop spans 18 amino acids. Germline V gene data show CDR1 as SGDLS and CDR2 as YYNGEE.

This clone showed up just a few times. The chain has TRBV5-5 and TRBJ1-1, with no clear D. V was cut by 0 bases and J by 3 bases, with 6 bases left in between. The CDR3 is 13 amino acids. CDR1 SGHKS and CDR2 YYEKEE come from the germline V gene (reference sequence). As DNA, the CDR3 is TGTGCCAGCAGCTTGGAACAGCACACTGAAGCTTTCTTT. Its protein product is CASSLEQHTEAFF.

J is TRBJ1-6 and V is TRBV19; no definite D call. The V end was cut by 3 bases, the J end by 10 bases, with 10 bases between. The CDR3 consists of 13 residues. CDR1 and CDR2 (germline): LNHDA, SQIVND (reference sequence). The chain's CDR3 is CASSIQTGSPLHF. The CDR3 DNA sequence: TGTGCCAGTAGTATCCAGACGGGGTCACCCCTCCACTTT.

A few counts support this clone. This rearrangement joins TRBV15 to TRBJ2-1; perhaps TRBD2 as D (7 bases). This CDR3 has 17 residues. Per germline, CDR1 LNHNV and CDR2 YYDKDF (reference sequence). Trimming removed 0 bases from V and 0 bases from J, with 12 bases in between. The DNA of the CDR3 is TGTGCCACCAGCAGAGAACGGCGGGGGCCCTCCTACAATGAGCAGTTCTTC. Its translation is CATSRERRGPSYNEQFF.

The J gene is TRBJ1-2, the V gene TRBV7-9, with TRBD1 matching over 7 bases. Germline CDR1 and CDR2: SEHNR and FQNEAQ (reference sequence). There are 15 residues in the CDR3. V shed 4 bases and J 8 bases; nucleotides not matched to a gene: 13. CDR3 DNA sequence: TGTGCCAGCAGCTCCCCTGAAACAGGGGTAGGCGGCTACACCTTC. Its translation: CASSSPETGVGGYTF.

V usage is TRBV5-1 and J usage is TRBJ2-3, with a weak D call TRBD1 (6 bases). Trimming removed 2 bases from V and 4 bases from J, with 11 bases in between. In germline, CDR1 is SGHRS, CDR2 YFSETQ. The CDR3 consists of 14 residues. The CDR3 nucleotides read TGCGCCAGCAGCTTAAGTCAGGGGCCAGATACGCAGTATTTT. This codes for CASSLSQGPDTQYF. The full variable domain, with the rest looked up from reference TRBV5-1 and TRBJ2-3, is KAGVTQTPRYLIKTRGQQVTLSCSPISGHRSVSWYQQTPGQGLQFLFEYFSETQRNKGNFPGRFSGRQFSNSRSEMNVSTLELGDSALYLCASSLSQGPDTQYFGPGTRLTVL.

J is TRBJ1-5 and V is TRBV6-1; maybe TRBD1 (6 bases). This CDR3 comprises 16 residues. V lost 2 bases to trimming and J lost 7 bases, with 18 bases between them. The germline V gene encodes CDR1 MNHNS and CDR2 SASEGT. CDR3 loop: CASSESSRGGGQPQHF. The DNA of the CDR3 is TGTGCCAGCAGTGAAAGCTCAAGGGGGGGAGGGCAGCCCCAGCATTTT.

This clone has only one observation. This chain links TRBV25-1 with TRBJ2-7, with D perhaps matching TRBD1 (5 bases). CDR1 is MGHDK, CDR2 SYGVNS, per germline. This CDR3 is built from 15 residues. The V end lost 1 base, the J end lost 3 bases, and 13 bases lay between the germline ends. For the CDR3, the DNA is TGTGCCAGCAGTGAATGGAGAACAGGCGTCTACGAGCAGTACTTC. Protein sequence: CASSEWRTGVYEQYF.

The chain's CDR3 is CASIITHGHSNQPQHF. CDR3 bases: TGTGCCAGCATCATAACACACGGACATAGCAATCAGCCCCAGCATTTT. The rearrangement uses TRBV5-6 and TRBJ1-5; TRBD1 might be the D (5 bases). Deletions cut 6 bases from V and 0 bases from J, with 16 bases between. From germline, CDR1 is SGHDT and CDR2 YYEEEE. The CDR3 totals 16 residues.

This clone was found once. The CDR3 spells CASSQAGGNTEAFF. CDR3 in DNA: TGTGCCAGCAGCCAAGCCGGGGGGAACACTGAAGCTTTCTTT. The J gene is TRBJ1-1, the V gene TRBV27, with D possibly matching TRBD1 (5 bases). The germline gives CDR1 MNHEY, CDR2 SMNVEV (reference sequence). V lost 6 bases, J lost 1 base, and 12 bases lay in between. This CDR3 contains 14 residues.

The gene calls are TRBV15 and TRBJ1-5, with a weak D call TRBD1 (5 bases). The germline V and J ends were trimmed by 0 bases and 3 bases, with 6 bases remaining between them. Germline-derived CDR1 and CDR2 are LNHNV and YYDKDF (reference sequence). CDR3 length equals 14 residues. The CDR3 loop reads CATSREQVNQPQHF. The CDR3 DNA reads TGTGCCACCAGCAGAGAACAGGTCAATCAGCCCCAGCATTTT.

The rearrangement joins TRBV12-3 or TRBV12-4 to TRBJ2-4; 7 bases are shared with TRBD1. The V segment lost 5 bases and the J segment 4 bases; nucleotides outside the gene matches: 2. CDR3 length: 13 residues. As DNA, the CDR3 is TGTGCCAGCAGTGGACAGGCGAAAAACATTCAGTACTTC. Encoded protein: CASSGQAKNIQYF.

The chain couples TRBV6-5 to TRBJ1-2; perhaps TRBD1 as D (6 bases). Germline V gene sequence: CDR1 MNHEY, CDR2 SVGAGI. V was trimmed by 8 bases and J by 1 base, leaving 14 bases between them. This CDR3 is 14 amino acids long. Here the CDR3 reads CASALGQINYGYTF. In DNA, the CDR3 is TGTGCCAGCGCCCTCGGACAGATTAACTATGGCTACACCTTC.

The chain carries TRBV5-4 and TRBJ1-2; tentatively, D is TRBD1 (5 bases). CDR3 length equals 14 residues. V lost 2 bases and J 3 bases, leaving 11 bases between the germline ends. Germline CDR1 is SGHNT and CDR2 is YYREEE (reference sequence). The CDR3 spells CASSFQGVDYGYTF. In DNA form, the CDR3 reads TGTGCCAGCAGCTTCCAAGGGGTGGACTATGGCTACACCTTC.

This sequence joins TRBV20-1 and TRBJ2-7; 8 nucleotides match TRBD1. In germline, CDR1 is DFQATT, CDR2 SNEGSKA (reference sequence). The junction had 5 bases not matched to a gene; V was cut back by 3 bases and J by 1 base. This CDR3 has 14 amino acids. The CDR3 sequence: CSASGGQGSYEQYF. The DNA of the CDR3 is TGCAGTGCTAGTGGAGGACAGGGTTCCTACGAGCAGTACTTC.

The chain links TRBV3-1 (or the pseudogene TRBV3-2) to TRBJ1-6, with a possible D match to TRBD1 (6 bases). CDR1 and CDR2 (germline): LGHDT, YNNKEL (reference sequence). The CDR3 has 17 amino acids. Trimming cost V 4 bases and J 7 bases, with 20 bases left between them. The DNA for the CDR3 is TGTGCCAGCAGCCCTTTCCTGGGGGCAGCCTTGAATTCACCCCTCCACTTT. This codes for CASSPFLGAALNSPLHF.

V usage is TRBV9 and J usage is TRBJ2-7; perhaps TRBD1 as D (5 bases). Germline V gives CDR1 SGDLS, CDR2 YYNGEE. The V and J ends lost 4 bases and 1 base respectively, with 12 bases between them. The CDR3 runs to 14 residues. The CDR3 spells CASSPLQGSYEQYF. In DNA form, the CDR3 reads TGTGCCAGCAGCCCCCTCCAGGGTTCCTACGAGCAGTACTTC.

The chain couples TRBV18 to TRBJ1-1, with a possible D match to TRBD1 (5 bases). V gave up 3 bases and J gave up 3 bases, with 11 bases separating them. Germline V gene sequence: CDR1 KGHSH, CDR2 LQKENI. The CDR3 is 14 residues long. CDR3 amino acids: CASSPYDSYTEAFF. The CDR3 coding sequence is TGTGCCAGCTCACCTTACGACAGCTACACTGAAGCTTTCTTT. The whole variable domain, remainder taken from reference TRBV18 and TRBJ1-1, is NAGVMQNPRHLVRRRGQEARLRCSPMKGHSHVYWYRQLPEEGLKFMVYLQKENIIDESGMPKERFSAEFPKEGPSILRIQQVVRGDSAAYFCASSPYDSYTEAFFGQGTRLTVV.

This chain joins TRBV12-5 and TRBJ2-3; D remains ambiguous. The V and J ends lost 2 bases and 2 bases respectively, with 14 bases between them. The CDR3 totals 16 residues. The germline V gene encodes CDR1 LGHNT and CDR2 FRNRAP. The DNA of the CDR3 is TGTGCTAGTGGTTTGCCCCCGTCCGTATTCACAGATACGCAGTATTTT. Translation gives CASGLPPSVFTDTQYF. The full variable domain, with the rest looked up from reference TRBV12-5 and TRBJ2-3, is DARVTQTPRHKVTEMGQEVTMRCQPILGHNTVFWYRQTMMQGLELLAYFRNRAPLDDSGMPKDRFSAEMPDATLATLKIQPSEPRDSAVYFCASGLPPSVFTDTQYFGPGTRLTVL.

This clone was detected once. This chain uses TRBV27 with TRBJ1-5; the match to TRBD1 covers 8 bases. The length of the CDR3 is 15 residues. Germline loops: CDR1 MNHEY, CDR2 SMNVEV (reference sequence). V was pared by 8 bases and J by 3 bases, with 9 bases of the junction left unmatched. This CDR3 is CASGEWTGNNQPQHF. In nucleotides, the CDR3 is TGTGCCAGCGGGGAATGGACAGGGAACAATCAGCCCCAGCATTTT.

The chain employs TRBV4-2 and TRBJ2-3; 9 bases map to TRBD2. Germline lookup yields CDR1 LGHNA and CDR2 YNFKEQ. The CDR3 has 16 amino acids. V lost 0 bases, J lost 8 bases, and 9 bases stayed unmatched. The CDR3 loop is CASSQDKAGGRGTQYF. The CDR3 DNA sequence: TGTGCCAGCAGCCAAGATAAAGCGGGGGGACGGGGTACGCAGTATTTT.

V is TRBV28 and J is TRBJ1-2; 8 bases are shared with TRBD1. Looked up from germline, CDR1 is MDHEN and CDR2 is SYDVKM. V shed 2 bases and J 4 bases; nucleotides not matched to a gene: 6. The CDR3 has 15 residues. The DNA for the CDR3 is TGTGCCAGCAGTTTACGGACAGGGTGGGGCTATGGCTACACCTTC. It is translated as CASSLRTGWGYGYTF.

The chain uses TRBV12-3 or TRBV12-4 and TRBJ2-4; 7 nucleotides line up with TRBD2. The J segment lost 6 bases and the V segment lost 6 bases, leaving 5 bases of the junction unmatched. The CDR3 has 13 amino acids. The chain's CDR3 is CASSGGSLNIQYF. CDR3 nucleotides: TGTGCCAGCAGCGGCGGGAGTTTAAACATTCAGTACTTC.

The chain has TRBV3-1 (or the pseudogene TRBV3-2) and TRBJ2-7; tentative D call: TRBD2 (5 bases). This CDR3 region has 14 residues. Germline-derived CDR1 and CDR2 are LGHDT and YNNKEL (reference sequence). The V and J ends lost 5 bases and 3 bases respectively, with 14 bases between them. CDR3 in amino acids: CASSGQARDYEQYF. The CDR3 nucleotides read TGTGCCAGCAGCGGTCAAGCGAGGGACTACGAGCAGTACTTC.

This chain uses TRBV5-4 with TRBJ2-2; D remains ambiguous. CDR3 length: 14 amino acids. Germline V CDR1 and CDR2: SGHNT, YYREEE (reference sequence). V was trimmed by 4 bases and J by 6 bases, leaving 13 bases between them. The CDR3 DNA is TGTGCCAGCAGCCGAGGTGGAGAATCCGGGGAGCTGTTTTTT. It encodes CASSRGGESGELFF.

V usage is TRBV5-6 and J usage is TRBJ2-1; D remains ambiguous. V gave up 0 bases and J gave up 8 bases, with 6 bases separating them. There are 12 residues in the CDR3. Germline loops: CDR1 SGHDT, CDR2 YYEEEE. CDR3 nucleotides: TGTGCCAGCAGCTTGGCCGTCCATGAGCAGTTCTTC. Its translation: CASSLAVHEQFF.

This clone was observed a single time. The V and J genes are TRBV13 and TRBJ1-2; 8 bases map to TRBD1. The V segment lost 4 bases and the J segment 4 bases; nucleotides outside the gene matches: 20. The CDR3 extends over 19 amino acids. CDR1 PRHDT and CDR2 FYEKMQ come from the germline V gene (reference sequence). CDR3 in amino acids: CASSSGTGGRGSSVYGYTF. CDR3 DNA: TGTGCCAGCAGCTCCGGGACAGGAGGTCGGGGCTCGTCGGTCTATGGCTACACCTTC. Full variable domain (outside the CDR3, taken from reference TRBV13 and TRBJ1-2): AAGVIQSPRHLIKEKRETATLKCYPIPRHDTVYWYQQGPGQDPQFLISFYEKMQSDKGSIPDRFSAQQFSDYHSELNMSSLELGDSALYFCASSSGTGGRGSSVYGYTFGSGTRLTVV.

The J gene is TRBJ2-1, the V gene TRBV19; no firm D call. V was trimmed by 7 bases and J by 2 bases, leaving 12 bases between them. The length of the CDR3 is 14 residues. The germline CDR1 and CDR2 sequences are LNHDA and SQIVND (reference sequence). The CDR3 DNA reads as TGTGCCAGTAATGGCCCTTACCCCTACAATGAGCAGTTCTTC. It specifies CASNGPYPYNEQFF.